The clone carrying this TCR beta chain appeared a few times. The source of the sample is a study of cytotoxic CD8 clonotypes in ibrutinib-treated CLL. Turning to the study itself: Partial response was seen in about 25 patients and complete response in 2; after median roughly 6 years, about 14 stayed remitted, about 12 progressed.

Clones were read by immunoSEQ multiplex PCR, and TCRdb kept only the in-frame ones, dropping some. Among some 140,000 clones listed, 79% were seen once. This TCR was sampled from a human donor with chronic lymphocytic leukemia. Sequences were derived from PBMCs, sampled after 12 months of ibrutinib treatment.

The CDR3 DNA reads TGTGCCAGTCGCGTTGGCTACGGGAACACCATATATTTT. It yields the protein CASRVGYGNTIYF. This chain uses TRBV19 with TRBJ1-3; D is uncertain. The CDR3 covers 13 residues. Germline V lookup: CDR1 LNHDA, CDR2 SQIVND (reference sequence). Trimming took off 8 bases at V and 7 bases at J, with 15 bases between the two ends.